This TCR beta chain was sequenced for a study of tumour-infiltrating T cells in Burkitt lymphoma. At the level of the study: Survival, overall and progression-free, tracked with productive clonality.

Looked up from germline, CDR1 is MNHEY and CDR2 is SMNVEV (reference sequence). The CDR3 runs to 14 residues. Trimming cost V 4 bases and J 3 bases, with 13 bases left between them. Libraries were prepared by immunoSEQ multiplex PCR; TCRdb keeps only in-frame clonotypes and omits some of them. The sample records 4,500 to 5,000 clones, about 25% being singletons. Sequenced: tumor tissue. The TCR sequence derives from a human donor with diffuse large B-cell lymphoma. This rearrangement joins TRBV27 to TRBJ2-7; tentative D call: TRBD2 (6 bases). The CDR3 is CASSSSGGFYEQYF. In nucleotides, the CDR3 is TGTGCCAGCAGTTCTAGTGGGGGGTTCTACGAGCAGTACTTC.